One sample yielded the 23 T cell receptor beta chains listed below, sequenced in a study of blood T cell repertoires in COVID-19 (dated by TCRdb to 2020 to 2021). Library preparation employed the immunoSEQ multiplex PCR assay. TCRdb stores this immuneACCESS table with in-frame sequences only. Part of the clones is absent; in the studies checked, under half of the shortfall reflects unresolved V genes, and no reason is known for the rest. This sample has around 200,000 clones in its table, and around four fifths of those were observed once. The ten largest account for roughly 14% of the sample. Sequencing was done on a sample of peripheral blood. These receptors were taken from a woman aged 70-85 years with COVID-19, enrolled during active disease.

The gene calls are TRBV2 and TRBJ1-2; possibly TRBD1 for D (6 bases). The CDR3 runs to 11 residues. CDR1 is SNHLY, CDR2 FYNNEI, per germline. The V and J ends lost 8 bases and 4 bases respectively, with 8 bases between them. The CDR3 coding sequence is TGTGCCAGCGGGACACTCTATGGCTACACCTTC. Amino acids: CASGTLYGYTF.

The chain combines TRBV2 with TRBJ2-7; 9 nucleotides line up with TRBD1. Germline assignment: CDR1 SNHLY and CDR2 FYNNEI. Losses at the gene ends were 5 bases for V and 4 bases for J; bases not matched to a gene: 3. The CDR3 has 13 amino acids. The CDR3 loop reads CASSRDRGYEQYF. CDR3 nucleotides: TGTGCCAGCAGTCGAGACAGGGGGTACGAGCAGTACTTC.

CDR3 region: CASSVESSQETQYF. CDR3 coding DNA: TGTGCCAGCAGCGTAGAGTCTAGCCAAGAGACCCAGTACTTC. V usage is TRBV9 and J usage is TRBJ2-5, with unresolved D. The V end was cut by 0 bases, the J end by 1 base, with 7 bases between. Germline V gene sequence: CDR1 SGDLS, CDR2 YYNGEE. The CDR3 is made up of 14 amino acids.

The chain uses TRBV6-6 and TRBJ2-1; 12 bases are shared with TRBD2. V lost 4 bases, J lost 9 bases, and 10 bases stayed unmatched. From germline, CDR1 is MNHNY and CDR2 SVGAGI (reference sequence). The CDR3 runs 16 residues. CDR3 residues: CASSSRTSGDFGEQFF. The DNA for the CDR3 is TGTGCCAGCAGTTCCAGGACTAGCGGGGATTTCGGTGAGCAGTTCTTC.

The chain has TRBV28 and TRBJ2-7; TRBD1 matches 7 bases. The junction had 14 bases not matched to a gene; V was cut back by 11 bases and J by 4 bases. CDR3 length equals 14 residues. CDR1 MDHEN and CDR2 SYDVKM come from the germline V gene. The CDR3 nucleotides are TGTGCCCTATGTCCGGGACAGCTTCCTTACGAGCAGTACTTC. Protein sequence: CALCPGQLPYEQYF.

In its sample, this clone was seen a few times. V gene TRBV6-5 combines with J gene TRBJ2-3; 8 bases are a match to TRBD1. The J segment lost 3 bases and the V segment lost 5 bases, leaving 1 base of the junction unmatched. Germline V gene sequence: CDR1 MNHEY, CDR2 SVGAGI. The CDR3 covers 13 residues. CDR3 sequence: CASSRTGTDTQYF. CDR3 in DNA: TGTGCCAGCAGTCGGACAGGGACAGATACGCAGTATTTT.

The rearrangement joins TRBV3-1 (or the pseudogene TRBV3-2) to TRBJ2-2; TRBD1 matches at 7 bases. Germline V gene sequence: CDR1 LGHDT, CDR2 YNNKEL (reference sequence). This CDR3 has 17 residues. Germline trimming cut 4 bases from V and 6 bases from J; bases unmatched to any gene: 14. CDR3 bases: TGTGCCAGCAGCCGTAATCCGGGACAGTTTAAGTCCGGGGAGCTGTTTTTT. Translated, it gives CASSRNPGQFKSGELFF.

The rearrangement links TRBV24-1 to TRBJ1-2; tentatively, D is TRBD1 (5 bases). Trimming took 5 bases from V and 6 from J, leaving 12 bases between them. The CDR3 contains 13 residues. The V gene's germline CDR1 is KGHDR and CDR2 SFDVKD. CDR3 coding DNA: TGTGCCACCAGTGCCAGGGCGTTGGATGGCTACACCTTC. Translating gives CATSARALDGYTF.

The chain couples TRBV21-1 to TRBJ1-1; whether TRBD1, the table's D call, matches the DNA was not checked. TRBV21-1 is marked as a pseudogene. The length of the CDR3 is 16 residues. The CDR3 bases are TGTGCCAGCAGCAAAGGGGACAGAGGGGGACGTGTTGAAGCTTTCTTT. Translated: CASSKGDRGGRVEAFF.

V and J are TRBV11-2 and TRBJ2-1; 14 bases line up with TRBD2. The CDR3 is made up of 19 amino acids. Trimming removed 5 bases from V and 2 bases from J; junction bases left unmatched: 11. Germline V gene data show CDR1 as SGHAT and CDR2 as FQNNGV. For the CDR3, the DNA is TGTGCCAGCAGCCCGCAGGGGACTAGCGGGAGTAGGGCCTACAATGAGCAGTTCTTC. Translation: CASSPQGTSGSRAYNEQFF. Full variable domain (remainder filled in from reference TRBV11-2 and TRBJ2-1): EAGVAQSPRYKIIEKRQSVAFWCNPISGHATLYWYQQILGQGPKLLIQFQNNGVVDDSQLPKDRFSAERLKGVDSTLKIQPAKLEDSAVYLCASSPQGTSGSRAYNEQFFGPGTRLTVL.

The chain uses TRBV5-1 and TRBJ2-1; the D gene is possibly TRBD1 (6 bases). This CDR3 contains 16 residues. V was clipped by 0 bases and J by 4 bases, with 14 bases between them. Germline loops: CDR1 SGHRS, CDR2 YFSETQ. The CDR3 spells CASSLDTGNPYNEQFF. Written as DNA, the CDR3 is TGCGCCAGCAGCTTGGACACAGGGAACCCTTACAATGAGCAGTTCTTC.

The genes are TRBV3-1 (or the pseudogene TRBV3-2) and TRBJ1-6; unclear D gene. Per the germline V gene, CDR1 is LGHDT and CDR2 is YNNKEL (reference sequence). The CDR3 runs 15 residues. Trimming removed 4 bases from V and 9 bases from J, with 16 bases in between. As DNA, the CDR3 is TGTGCCAGCAGCCCAGAAGAGGGAAGTCGTTCACCCCTCCACTTT. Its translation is CASSPEEGSRSPLHF.

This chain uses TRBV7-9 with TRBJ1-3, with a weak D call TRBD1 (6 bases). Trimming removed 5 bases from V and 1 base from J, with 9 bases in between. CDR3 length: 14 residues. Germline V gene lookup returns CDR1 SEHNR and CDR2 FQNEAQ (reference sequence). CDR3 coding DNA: TGTGCCAGCAGCCCGAGGGGGTCTGGAAACACCATATATTTT. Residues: CASSPRGSGNTIYF.

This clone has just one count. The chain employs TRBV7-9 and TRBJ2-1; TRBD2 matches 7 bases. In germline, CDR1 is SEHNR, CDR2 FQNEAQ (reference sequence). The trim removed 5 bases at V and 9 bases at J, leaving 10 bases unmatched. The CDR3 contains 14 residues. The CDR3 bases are TGTGCCAGCAGCCCGGGACTACCGGAGCGTGAGCAGTTCTTC. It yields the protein CASSPGLPEREQFF.

CDR3 protein: CASRDRSHTEAFF. In DNA form, the CDR3 reads TGTGCCAGCAGGGACAGGTCACACACTGAAGCTTTCTTT. The chain carries TRBV6-5 and TRBJ1-1; TRBD1 agrees at 7 bases. CDR1 MNHEY and CDR2 SVGAGI come from the germline V gene. CDR3 length: 13 residues. After removal of 6 bases from V and 3 bases from J, the junction contained 4 bases not matched to a gene.

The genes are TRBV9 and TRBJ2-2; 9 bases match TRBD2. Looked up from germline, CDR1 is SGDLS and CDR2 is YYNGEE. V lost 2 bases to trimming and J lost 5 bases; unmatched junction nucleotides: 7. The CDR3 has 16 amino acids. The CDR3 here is CASSVGGRARTGELFF. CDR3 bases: TGTGCCAGCAGCGTTGGCGGGAGGGCCCGTACCGGGGAGCTGTTTTTT.

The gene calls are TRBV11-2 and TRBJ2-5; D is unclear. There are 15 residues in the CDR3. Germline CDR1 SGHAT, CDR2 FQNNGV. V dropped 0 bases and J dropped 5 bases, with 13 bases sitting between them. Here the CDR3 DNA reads TGTGCCAGCAGCTTAGAAACTACAAGATGGGAGACCCAGTACTTC. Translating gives CASSLETTRWETQYF.

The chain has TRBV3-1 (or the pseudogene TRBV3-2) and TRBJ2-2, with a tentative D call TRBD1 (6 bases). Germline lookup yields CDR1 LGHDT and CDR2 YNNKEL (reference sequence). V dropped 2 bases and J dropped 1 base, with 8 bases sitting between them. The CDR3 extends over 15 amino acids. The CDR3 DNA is TGTGCCAGCAGCCAATCGACAGGGAACACCGGGGAGCTGTTTTTT. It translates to CASSQSTGNTGELFF.

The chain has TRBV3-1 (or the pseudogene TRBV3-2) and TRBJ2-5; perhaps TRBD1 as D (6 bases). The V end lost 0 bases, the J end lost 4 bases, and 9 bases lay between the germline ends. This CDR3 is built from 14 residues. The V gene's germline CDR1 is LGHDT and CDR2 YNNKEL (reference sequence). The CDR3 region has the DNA TGTGCCAGCAGCCAAGAGGGACACAGAGAGACCCAGTACTTC. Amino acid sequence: CASSQEGHRETQYF.

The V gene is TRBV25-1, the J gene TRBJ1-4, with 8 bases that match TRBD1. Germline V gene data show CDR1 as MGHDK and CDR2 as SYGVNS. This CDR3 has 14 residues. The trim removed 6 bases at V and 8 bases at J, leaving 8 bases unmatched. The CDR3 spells CASREHRGGEKLFF. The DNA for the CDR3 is TGTGCCAGCAGGGAACACAGGGGGGGCGAAAAACTGTTTTTT.

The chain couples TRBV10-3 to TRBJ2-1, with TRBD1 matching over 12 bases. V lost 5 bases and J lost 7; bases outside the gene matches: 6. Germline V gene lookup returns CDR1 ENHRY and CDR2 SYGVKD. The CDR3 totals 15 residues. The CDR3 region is CAISNSGQGANEQFF. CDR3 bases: TGTGCCATCAGTAACTCGGGACAGGGGGCGAATGAGCAGTTCTTC.

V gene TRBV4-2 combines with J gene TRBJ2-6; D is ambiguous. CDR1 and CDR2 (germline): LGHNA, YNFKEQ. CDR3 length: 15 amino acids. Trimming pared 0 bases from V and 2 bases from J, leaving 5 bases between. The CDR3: CASSQETPGANVLTF. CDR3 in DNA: TGTGCCAGCAGCCAAGAGACTCCTGGGGCCAACGTCCTGACTTTC.

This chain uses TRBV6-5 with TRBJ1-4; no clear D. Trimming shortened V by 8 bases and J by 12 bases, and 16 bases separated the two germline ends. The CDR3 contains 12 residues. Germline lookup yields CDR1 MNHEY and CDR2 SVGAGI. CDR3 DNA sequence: TGTGCCAGCGGTTTTCGGGAGGGTGAACTGTTTTTT. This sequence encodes CASGFREGELFF.